The next 32 T cell receptor beta chains were all read from a single sample in a study of cytomegalovirus exposure and HLA in healthy donors. The PCR ran on 60 Vbeta and 13 Jbeta primers. Using immunoSEQ multiplex PCR, the repertoire was profiled, and TCRdb retains in-frame clones only, with some absent. The table includes about 130,000 clones, roughly 80% detected once. The sample consisted of PBMCs. The source of these receptors is a middle-aged man in good health and CMV-seronegative.

This chain joins TRBV7-9 and TRBJ2-7; no firm D call. CDR1 and CDR2 from the germline V gene are SEHNR and FQNEAQ (reference sequence). The CDR3 runs 12 residues. V lost 6 bases to trimming and J lost 0 bases, with 6 bases between them. This chain's CDR3 is CASSAISYEQYF. In DNA form, the CDR3 reads TGTGCCAGCAGTGCGATCTCCTACGAGCAGTACTTC.

The chain is built from TRBV19 and TRBJ2-7, with D possibly being TRBD1 (5 bases). Germline lookup yields CDR1 LNHDA and CDR2 SQIVND (reference sequence). CDR3 length: 14 residues. V dropped 8 bases and J dropped 3 bases, with 17 bases sitting between them. In DNA, the CDR3 is TGTGCCAGTGCTGAACAGGTTTTCGACTACGAGCAGTACTTC. Translated, it gives CASAEQVFDYEQYF. The full variable domain, completed using reference TRBV19 and TRBJ2-7, is DGGITQSPKYLFRKEGQNVTLSCEQNLNHDAMYWYRQDPGQGLRLIYYSQIVNDFQKGDIAEGYSVSREKKESFPLTVTSAQKNPTAFYLCASAEQVFDYEQYFGPGTRLTVT.

The CDR3 here is CASSQRLPGARGRHNVLTF. DNA for the CDR3: TGCGCCAGCAGCCAAAGACTACCTGGGGCGCGGGGAAGGCACAACGTCCTGACTTTC. V gene TRBV4-3 combines with J gene TRBJ2-6, with TRBD2 as a possible D gene (6 bases). The CDR3 has 19 amino acids. V was pared by 2 bases and J by 9 bases, with 26 bases between. Per the germline V gene, CDR1 is LGHNA and CDR2 is YSLEER.

The chain links TRBV9 to TRBJ2-2; TRBD1 agrees at 7 bases. Trimming took 4 bases from V and 3 from J; bases not matched to a gene: 9. Germline V gene sequence: CDR1 SGDLS, CDR2 YYNGEE. The CDR3 is 16 residues long. CDR3 coding DNA: TGTGCCAGCAGCAGACAAGGGGGCGAGGACACCGGGGAGCTGTTTTTT. It yields the protein CASSRQGGEDTGELFF.

The V call is TRBV19, the J call TRBJ1-1; TRBD1 matches 8 bases. There are 13 residues in the CDR3. Germline-derived CDR1 and CDR2 are LNHDA and SQIVND (reference sequence). The V and J ends lost 4 bases and 5 bases, in that order; junction bases with no gene match: 3. The CDR3 region is CASSKQGGTEAFF. The CDR3 coding sequence is TGTGCCAGTAGTAAACAGGGGGGGACTGAAGCTTTCTTT. The full variable domain, completed using reference TRBV19 and TRBJ1-1, is DGGITQSPKYLFRKEGQNVTLSCEQNLNHDAMYWYRQDPGQGLRLIYYSQIVNDFQKGDIAEGYSVSREKKESFPLTVTSAQKNPTAFYLCASSKQGGTEAFFGQGTRLTVV.

The chain is built from TRBV4-1 and TRBJ2-1; TRBD2 aligns across 9 bases. This CDR3 contains 16 residues. Germline-derived CDR1 and CDR2 are MGHRA and YSYEKL. The V and J ends lost 0 bases and 8 bases, in that order; junction bases with no gene match: 8. The CDR3 DNA is TGCGCCAGCAGCCAAGATAGCGGACTAGCGTTCGATGAGCAGTTCTTC. Protein sequence: CASSQDSGLAFDEQFF.

This chain links TRBV9 with TRBJ2-5; the match to TRBD2 covers 8 bases. The germline CDR1 and CDR2 sequences are SGDLS and YYNGEE. V gave up 3 bases and J gave up 1 base; unmatched junction bases: 5. The CDR3 runs 15 residues. For the CDR3, the DNA is TGTGCCAGCAGCGGGCCGGGAGGGGGCCAAGAGACCCAGTACTTC. This sequence encodes CASSGPGGGQETQYF.

The chain recombines TRBV28 with TRBJ2-7; D is unresolved. Trimming took 6 bases from V and 2 from J, leaving 8 bases between them. Germline V gene data show CDR1 as MDHEN and CDR2 as SYDVKM. The CDR3 spans 12 residues. CDR3 nucleotide sequence: TGTGCCAGCAGCTCCTATACCTACGAGCAGTACTTC. It is translated as CASSSYTYEQYF.

The chain has TRBV18 and TRBJ2-3; 9 positions agree with TRBD2. V dropped 3 bases and J dropped 6; count of bases not matched to a gene: 13. The CDR3 extends over 17 amino acids. CDR1 KGHSH and CDR2 LQKENI come from the germline V gene. The CDR3 is CASSPMGATSGPDTQYF. CDR3 in DNA: TGTGCCAGCTCACCGATGGGGGCAACTAGCGGGCCGGATACGCAGTATTTT.

The chain links TRBV7-9 to TRBJ1-4, with 7 bases aligning to TRBD1. The CDR3 consists of 15 residues. After removal of 1 base from V and 7 bases from J, the junction contained 6 bases not matched to a gene. The germline V gene encodes CDR1 SEHNR and CDR2 FQNEAQ (reference sequence). The CDR3 bases are TGTGCCAGCAGCTTAGGACTGACAGGGCGTGAAAAACTGTTTTTT. As protein: CASSLGLTGREKLFF. The complete variable domain, with remaining parts taken from reference TRBV7-9 and TRBJ1-4, reads DTGVSQNPRHKITKRGQNVTFRCDPISEHNRLYWYRQTLGQGPEFLTYFQNEAQLEKSRLLSDRFSAERPKGSFSTLEIQRTEQGDSAMYLCASSLGLTGREKLFFGSGTQLSVL.

A few counts support this clone. The chain links TRBV28 to TRBJ2-6, with a tentative D call TRBD1 (6 bases). The CDR3 sequence is 16 residues long. Germline values: CDR1 MDHEN, CDR2 SYDVKM. The V gene lost 1 base and the J gene lost 2 bases, with 9 bases spanning the gap. The CDR3 DNA reads as TGTGCCAGCAGTTTATCCCCAGGGGCTGGGGCCAACGTCCTGACTTTC. Translating it yields CASSLSPGAGANVLTF.

The V and J genes are TRBV5-5 and TRBJ2-6; weak D call: TRBD1 (6 bases). The germline V gene has CDR1 SGHKS and CDR2 YYEKEE (reference sequence). The CDR3 runs to 15 residues. V was pared by 4 bases and J by 10 bases, with 18 bases between. DNA of the CDR3: TGTGCCAGCAGCATTGCGTCGGGACACCCAAACGTCCTGACTTTC. This translates into CASSIASGHPNVLTF.

This clone has a handful of counts. This chain connects TRBV7-9 to TRBJ1-1; TRBD1 aligns across 9 bases. Per the germline V gene, CDR1 is SEHNR and CDR2 is FQNEAQ (reference sequence). Unmatched junction bases numbered 6, after V lost 5 bases and J lost 5 bases. The CDR3 spans 14 residues. The DNA for the CDR3 is TGTGCCAGCAGCAGAGGACAGGGGTTTACTGAAGCTTTCTTT. Its translation: CASSRGQGFTEAFF.

This chain uses TRBV4-2 with TRBJ2-7; 10 bases match TRBD2. Germline V CDR1 and CDR2: LGHNA, YNFKEQ. The CDR3 contains 16 residues. V gave up 0 bases and J gave up 2 bases; unmatched junction bases: 4. The DNA for the CDR3 is TGTGCCAGCAGCCAAGATTTAGCGGGAGGACCCTACGAGCAGTACTTC. It specifies CASSQDLAGGPYEQYF.

The V call is TRBV6-5, the J call TRBJ1-3; possibly TRBD1 for D (6 bases). The CDR3 consists of 15 residues. Trimming removed 0 bases from V and 2 bases from J, with 8 bases in between. Germline-derived CDR1 and CDR2 are MNHEY and SVGAGI. CDR3 residues: CASSYSRGPGNTIYF. CDR3 nucleotides: TGTGCCAGCAGTTACTCCAGGGGTCCTGGAAACACCATATATTTT.

The chain combines TRBV4-3 with TRBJ1-1, with TRBD1 as a possible D gene (6 bases). The germline V and J ends were trimmed by 4 bases and 6 bases, with 24 bases remaining between them. The CDR3 runs to 17 residues. The germline gives CDR1 LGHNA, CDR2 YSLEER. For the CDR3, the DNA is TGCGCCAGCAGCCCGGTGGGGGGGCAGGTGAGTCCATCTGAAGCTTTCTTT. It specifies CASSPVGGQVSPSEAFF.

The chain employs TRBV11-3 and TRBJ2-2; TRBD1 is a possible D gene (6 bases). Germline loops: CDR1 SGHNT, CDR2 YENEEA. V gave up 5 bases and J gave up 6 bases, with 13 bases separating them. The CDR3 has 14 residues. The CDR3 region has the DNA TGTGCCAGCAGCCTGCAGGGGTTGGCCGGGGAGCTGTTTTTT. Its translation: CASSLQGLAGELFF.

The gene calls are TRBV28 and TRBJ2-3; 7 bases fit TRBD2. CDR3 size: 17 residues. V shed 0 bases, J shed 1 base, and the junction held 7 bases outside the gene matches. Germline CDR1 and CDR2: MDHEN and SYDVKM. The CDR3 DNA follows: TGTGCCAGCAGTTTATGGGGCGGGAGCGGGCGCACAGATACGCAGTATTTT. Translation: CASSLWGGSGRTDTQYF.

The chain is built from TRBV2 and TRBJ1-5; TRBD1 agrees at 8 bases. V shed 7 bases, J shed 4 bases, and the junction held 9 bases outside the gene matches. Germline-derived CDR1 and CDR2 are SNHLY and FYNNEI. This CDR3 spans 15 amino acids. CDR3 sequence: CASTAWDRHNQPQHF. DNA for the CDR3: TGTGCCAGCACCGCTTGGGACAGGCATAATCAGCCCCAGCATTTT.

The V call is TRBV5-1, the J call TRBJ1-4; D is perhaps TRBD1 (6 bases). The CDR3 has 16 amino acids. V lost 4 bases and J 3 bases, leaving 16 bases between the germline ends. Germline CDR1 and CDR2: SGHRS and YFSETQ. The CDR3 DNA reads as TGCGCCAGCAGCATTGCAGTCCAGGGGCCTAATGAAAAACTGTTTTTT. Translation: CASSIAVQGPNEKLFF.

This rearrangement joins TRBV11-3 to TRBJ2-1; possible D gene TRBD2, 6 bases. The germline CDR1 and CDR2 sequences are SGHNT and YENEEA. V was shortened by 8 bases and J by 5 bases, with 19 bases between the two germline ends. The CDR3 extends over 15 amino acids. This chain's CDR3 is CASQGTGRGHNEQFF. The DNA for the CDR3 is TGTGCCAGCCAAGGGACTGGTAGGGGTCACAATGAGCAGTTCTTC.

CDR3 loop: CASSLSGRGYTF. The CDR3 DNA reads as TGTGCCAGCAGTTTATCGGGGCGCGGCTACACCTTC. This chain joins TRBV27 and TRBJ1-2, with a possible D match to TRBD1 (5 bases). Trimming left V 0 bases short and J 8 bases short, with 7 bases between. This CDR3 region has 12 residues. Per the germline V gene, CDR1 is MNHEY and CDR2 is SMNVEV (reference sequence).

The chain is built from TRBV5-4 and TRBJ2-2, with TRBD2 identical over 8 bases. The CDR3 has 16 amino acids. The germline V gene has CDR1 SGHNT and CDR2 YYREEE (reference sequence). The V gene end was trimmed by 5 bases and the J gene end by 6 bases; junction bases not matched to a gene: 12. Written as DNA, the CDR3 is TGTGCCAGCAGTCGCGGTGGGACTAGATTTCCCGGGGAGCTGTTTTTT. This translates into CASSRGGTRFPGELFF.

The chain is built from TRBV18 and TRBJ2-3, with D possibly matching TRBD1 (6 bases). Per the germline V gene, CDR1 is KGHSH and CDR2 is LQKENI. Trimming stripped 8 bases from V and 1 base from J, with 19 bases between. CDR3 size: 16 residues. CDR3 nucleotides: TGTGCCAGCACCGGGACACCACAAAGCGGCACAGATACGCAGTATTTT. Amino acid sequence: CASTGTPQSGTDTQYF. The variable domain in full, completed from reference TRBV18 and TRBJ2-3, reads NAGVMQNPRHLVRRRGQEARLRCSPMKGHSHVYWYRQLPEEGLKFMVYLQKENIIDESGMPKERFSAEFPKEGPSILRIQQVVRGDSAAYFCASTGTPQSGTDTQYFGPGTRLTVL.

This sequence joins TRBV19 and TRBJ2-7, with TRBD1 matching over 9 bases. J gave up 2 bases and V 6 bases, and 5 bases lay outside the gene matches. This CDR3 has 14 amino acids. Germline CDR1 and CDR2: LNHDA and SQIVND (reference sequence). The CDR3 reads CASSPGTGPYEQYF. In DNA form, the CDR3 reads TGTGCCAGTAGCCCCGGGACAGGGCCCTACGAGCAGTACTTC.

The gene calls are TRBV7-9 and TRBJ2-5; the D gene is possibly TRBD1 (6 bases). The germline V gene encodes CDR1 SEHNR and CDR2 FQNEAQ (reference sequence). V was trimmed by 3 bases and J by 0 bases, leaving 14 bases between them. The CDR3 is 16 residues long. The CDR3: CASSFSGTPYQETQYF. The CDR3 region has the DNA TGTGCCAGCAGCTTCTCCGGGACACCGTACCAAGAGACCCAGTACTTC.

This clone was found a few times. This sequence joins TRBV7-9 and TRBJ1-5; 7 bases are a match to TRBD1. V gave up 5 bases and J gave up 7 bases; unmatched junction bases: 2. The CDR3 covers 12 residues. Germline CDR1 is SEHNR and CDR2 is FQNEAQ (reference sequence). The CDR3, as DNA: TGTGCCAGCAGCCAGGACAGGCAGCCCCAGCATTTT. It yields the protein CASSQDRQPQHF.

The V gene is TRBV11-2, the J gene TRBJ2-7; D uncertain. The V gene's germline CDR1 is SGHAT and CDR2 FQNNGV. There are 13 residues in the CDR3. Trimming stripped 1 base from V and 10 bases from J, with 14 bases between. CDR3 sequence (DNA): TGTGCCAGCAGCTTAGGGCAGGAAAATCCTCAGTACTTC. Translation gives CASSLGQENPQYF.

V is TRBV27 and J is TRBJ2-5; D is possibly TRBD1 (6 bases). With 2 bases removed from V and 6 bases from J, the gap between germline ends came to 16 bases. From germline, CDR1 is MNHEY and CDR2 SMNVEV (reference sequence). CDR3 length: 15 residues. The CDR3: CASSLQEQGGKTQYF. Written as DNA, the CDR3 is TGTGCCAGCAGTTTACAGGAACAGGGTGGGAAGACCCAGTACTTC.

The chain carries TRBV21-1 and TRBJ1-6; the listed D gene, TRBD1, was not tested against the DNA. TRBV21-1 is a pseudogene segment. The CDR3 covers 18 residues. The DNA for the CDR3 is TGTGCCAGCAGCAAAGAGGGGCCTTACAGGGGAGTTCGATCACCCCTCCACTTT. Translation: CASSKEGPYRGVRSPLHF.

There are a few counts of this clone. The chain links TRBV4-1 to TRBJ2-6; the match to TRBD1 covers 7 bases. CDR1 is MGHRA, CDR2 YSYEKL, per germline. V dropped 4 bases and J dropped 3; count of bases not matched to a gene: 9. The CDR3 is 17 residues long. The CDR3 coding sequence is TGCGCCAGCAGCCCCGACAGGGCGAGAGTTGGGGCCAACGTCCTGACTTTC. Amino acid sequence: CASSPDRARVGANVLTF.

This clone was counted only a few times. V is TRBV7-3 and J is TRBJ2-1; 7 bases map to TRBD1. The CDR3 has 17 amino acids. In germline, CDR1 is SGHTA, CDR2 FQGTGA. The trim removed 1 base at V and 8 bases at J, leaving 14 bases unmatched. The CDR3 DNA reads TGTGCCAGCAGCTTAAACTTACAGGGGAAAGGAATGGATGAGCAGTTCTTC. Its protein product is CASSLNLQGKGMDEQFF.